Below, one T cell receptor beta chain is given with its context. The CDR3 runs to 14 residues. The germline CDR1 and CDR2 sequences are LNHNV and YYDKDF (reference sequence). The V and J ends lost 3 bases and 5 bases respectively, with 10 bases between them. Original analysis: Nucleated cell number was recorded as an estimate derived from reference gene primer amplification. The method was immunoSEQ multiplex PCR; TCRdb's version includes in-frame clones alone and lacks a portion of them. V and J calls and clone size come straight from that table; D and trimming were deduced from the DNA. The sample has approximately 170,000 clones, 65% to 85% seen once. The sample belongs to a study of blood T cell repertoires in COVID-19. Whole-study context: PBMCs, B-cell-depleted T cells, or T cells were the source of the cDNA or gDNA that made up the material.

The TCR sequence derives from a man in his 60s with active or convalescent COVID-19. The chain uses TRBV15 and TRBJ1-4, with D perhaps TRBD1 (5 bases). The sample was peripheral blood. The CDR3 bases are TGTGCCACCAGCAGTCGACAGAAAAATGAAAAACTGTTTTTT. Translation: CATSSRQKNEKLFF. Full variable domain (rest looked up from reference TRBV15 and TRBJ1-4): DAMVIQNPRYQVTQFGKPVTLSCSQTLNHNVMYWYQQKSSQAPKLLFHYYDKDFNNEADTPDNFQSRRPNTSFCFLDIRSPGLGDTAMYLCATSSRQKNEKLFFGSGTQLSVL.